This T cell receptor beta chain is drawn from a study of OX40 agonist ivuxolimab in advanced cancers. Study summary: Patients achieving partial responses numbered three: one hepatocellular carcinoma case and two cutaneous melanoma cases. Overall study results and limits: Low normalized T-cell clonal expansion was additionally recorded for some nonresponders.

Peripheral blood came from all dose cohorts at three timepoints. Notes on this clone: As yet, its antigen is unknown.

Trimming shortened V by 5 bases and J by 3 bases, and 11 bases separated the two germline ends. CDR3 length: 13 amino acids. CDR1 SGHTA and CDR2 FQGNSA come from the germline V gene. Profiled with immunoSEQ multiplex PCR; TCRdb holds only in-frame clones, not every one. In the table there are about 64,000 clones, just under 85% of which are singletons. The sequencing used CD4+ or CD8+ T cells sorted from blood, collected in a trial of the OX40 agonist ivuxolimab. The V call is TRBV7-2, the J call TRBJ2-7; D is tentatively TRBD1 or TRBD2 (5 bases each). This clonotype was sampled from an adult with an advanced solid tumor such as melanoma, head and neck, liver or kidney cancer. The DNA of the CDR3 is TGTGCCAGCAGCAAACGGGGCCTCTACGAGCAGTACTTC. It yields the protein CASSKRGLYEQYF.